Below, 28 T cell receptor beta chains from the same sample are listed, as sequenced in a study of sequential checkpoint blockade in melanoma. The protocol was immunoSEQ multiplex PCR, while the TCRdb copy is restricted to in-frame clones and leaves out a portion. The sample has approximately 34,000 clones, approximately 84% seen once. The treatment: randomized to nivolumab then ipilimumab (arm A) or the reverse (arm B). The starting material was CD8+ T cells sorted from blood (inferred from file names), obtained from a patient given nivolumab and ipilimumab in sequence. Receptors were obtained from a human donor with melanoma.

This clone appeared once. This chain connects TRBV19 to TRBJ1-1; D call uncertain. The length of the CDR3 is 12 residues. Germline CDR1 and CDR2: LNHDA and SQIVND (reference sequence). The V end was cut by 6 bases, the J end by 4 bases, with 9 bases between. CDR3 bases: TGTGCCAGTAGAGTCGGTCTCACTGAAGCTTTCTTT. Translation gives CASRVGLTEAFF.

This chain joins TRBV27 and TRBJ1-2; D gene uncertain. CDR1 MNHEY and CDR2 SMNVEV come from the germline V gene (reference sequence). CDR3 length equals 14 residues. Trimming removed 0 bases at V and 8 bases at J, with 13 bases between. The CDR3 nucleotides are TGTGCCAGCAGTTTATCAGCGGGAGGGCTGGGCTACACCTTC. Translating gives CASSLSAGGLGYTF.

The V call is TRBV7-2, the J call TRBJ2-7; the match to TRBD2 covers 10 bases. Germline V gene data show CDR1 as SGHTA and CDR2 as FQGNSA. V shed 3 bases and J 4 bases; nucleotides not matched to a gene: 6. The CDR3 consists of 15 residues. The CDR3, as DNA: TGTGCCAGCAGCTTTCACGGAGCGGGAGGGTACGAGCAGTACTTC. Translating it yields CASSFHGAGGYEQYF. Filled out from reference TRBV7-2 and TRBJ2-7, the complete variable domain reads GAGVSQSPSNKVTEKGKDVELRCDPISGHTALYWYRQSLGQGLEFLIYFQGNSAPDKSGLPSDRFSAERTGGSVSTLTIQRTQQEDSAVYLCASSFHGAGGYEQYFGPGTRLTVT.

The chain couples TRBV18 to TRBJ1-5; maybe TRBD1 (5 bases). With 5 bases removed from V and 2 bases from J, the gap between germline ends came to 16 bases. Germline CDR1 and CDR2: KGHSH and LQKENI. CDR3 length equals 16 residues. The CDR3 here is CASSETVGEGNQPQHF. The CDR3 DNA sequence: TGTGCCAGCTCAGAGACTGTGGGGGAGGGCAATCAGCCCCAGCATTTT.

This clone was seen more than once but under ten times. The CDR3 DNA reads TGTGCCAGCAGCCCCCCGGCCTACAATGAGCAGTTCTTC. This sequence encodes CASSPPAYNEQFF. This chain links TRBV7-9 with TRBJ2-1; the D is unclear. The CDR3 consists of 13 residues. V lost 5 bases, J lost 2 bases, and 7 bases lay in between. The germline gives CDR1 SEHNR, CDR2 FQNEAQ (reference sequence).

DNA for the CDR3: TGTGCCAGCAGTTCAACGGTCTACAATGAGCAGTTCTTC. Protein sequence: CASSSTVYNEQFF. This rearrangement joins TRBV27 to TRBJ2-1; no reliable D call. Deletions cut 4 bases from V and 3 bases from J, with 7 bases between. Per germline, CDR1 MNHEY and CDR2 SMNVEV (reference sequence). The CDR3 is made up of 13 amino acids.

This clone has just one count. V usage is TRBV4-1 and J usage is TRBJ1-5; D perhaps matches TRBD1 (5 bases). Germline V gives CDR1 MGHRA, CDR2 YSYEKL. The CDR3 length is 13 residues. V lost 0 bases and J lost 7, with 7 bases in between. The DNA of the CDR3 is TGCGCCAGCAGCCAAGACAGGGAACAGCCCCAGCATTTT. It encodes CASSQDREQPQHF.

This clone was seen a few times. Other DNA sequences in this specimen translate into the identical CDR3. The chain carries TRBV27 and TRBJ2-7; D remains unclear. CDR3 length equals 12 residues. Trimming took 4 bases from V and 0 from J, leaving 4 bases between them. Looked up from germline, CDR1 is MNHEY and CDR2 is SMNVEV (reference sequence). CDR3 in DNA: TGTGCCAGCAGTTCCAGCTCCTACGAGCAGTACTTC. Translating it yields CASSSSSYEQYF.

The chain uses TRBV10-3 and TRBJ2-1; 7 bases are a match to TRBD1. This CDR3 is built from 11 residues. The germline V gene encodes CDR1 ENHRY and CDR2 SYGVKD. Trimming cost V 11 bases and J 5 bases; bases outside gene matches: 3. Here the CDR3 reads CAGQGDNEQFF. In DNA, the CDR3 is TGTGCCGGCCAGGGGGACAATGAGCAGTTCTTC.

The table lists this clone with a count of one. The chain couples TRBV27 to TRBJ2-3; D might be TRBD2 (5 bases). The germline V gene encodes CDR1 MNHEY and CDR2 SMNVEV (reference sequence). The CDR3 length is 15 residues. Trimming cost V 5 bases and J 1 base, with 13 bases left between them. The CDR3 is CASSVSHGGTDTQYF. CDR3 sequence (DNA): TGTGCCAGCAGTGTCAGCCACGGGGGCACAGATACGCAGTATTTT.

The J gene is TRBJ2-7, the V gene TRBV9; D might be TRBD2 (5 bases). V lost 3 bases, J lost 2 bases, and 21 bases lay in between. The length of the CDR3 is 17 residues. CDR1 and CDR2 from the germline V gene are SGDLS and YYNGEE. CDR3 nucleotide sequence: TGTGCCAGCAGCGCACCAGAGGACTCAAACCTCCCCTACGAGCAGTACTTC. It is translated as CASSAPEDSNLPYEQYF.

CDR3 sequence: CASSFFNTDTQYF. CDR3 nucleotide sequence: TGTGCCAGCAGCTTCTTTAACACAGATACGCAGTATTTT. V gene TRBV7-2 combines with J gene TRBJ2-3; D ambiguous. CDR1 SGHTA and CDR2 FQGNSA come from the germline V gene. The CDR3 consists of 13 residues. Trimming cost V 3 bases and J 2 bases, with 6 bases left between them. Drawing the rest from reference TRBV7-2 and TRBJ2-3, the complete variable domain is GAGVSQSPSNKVTEKGKDVELRCDPISGHTALYWYRQSLGQGLEFLIYFQGNSAPDKSGLPSDRFSAERTGGSVSTLTIQRTQQEDSAVYLCASSFFNTDTQYFGPGTRLTVL.

The chain carries TRBV7-9 and TRBJ2-5; 8 bases line up with TRBD1. The CDR3 has 15 amino acids. The germline V gene has CDR1 SEHNR and CDR2 FQNEAQ (reference sequence). J was trimmed by 5 bases and V by 0 bases; bases with no gene match: 5. CDR3 in amino acids: CASSLAQGAQETQYF. In DNA, the CDR3 is TGTGCCAGCAGCTTAGCCCAGGGGGCTCAGGAGACCCAGTACTTC.

The rearrangement uses TRBV4-3 and TRBJ2-7; TRBD2 agrees at 11 bases. V was clipped by 3 bases and J by 5 bases; unmatched bases: 9. From germline, CDR1 is LGHNA and CDR2 YSLEER. CDR3 size: 16 residues. CDR3 region: CASSHGDSGGADEQYF. CDR3 DNA: TGCGCCAGCAGCCATGGGGATAGCGGGGGGGCGGACGAGCAGTACTTC.

CDR3: CASRLQGQETQYF. The CDR3 DNA reads as TGTGCCAGCAGACTCCAGGGTCAAGAGACCCAGTACTTC. This chain connects TRBV2 to TRBJ2-5; maybe TRBD1 (5 bases). The V end was cut by 6 bases, the J end by 2 bases, with 10 bases between. This CDR3 region has 13 residues. Germline CDR1 is SNHLY and CDR2 is FYNNEI.

The V call is TRBV5-1, the J call TRBJ2-1; D uncertain. The V gene's germline CDR1 is SGHRS and CDR2 YFSETQ. V was trimmed by 0 bases and J by 0 bases, leaving 13 bases between them. The CDR3 has 17 residues. The CDR3 nucleotides are TGCGCCAGCAGCTTGGCCCCCGGAACAGTCTCCTACAATGAGCAGTTCTTC. Amino acids: CASSLAPGTVSYNEQFF.

The chain is built from TRBV15 and TRBJ2-3; no clear D. V gave up 6 bases and J gave up 7 bases, with 14 bases separating them. The CDR3 loop spans 13 amino acids. Germline-derived CDR1 and CDR2 are LNHNV and YYDKDF (reference sequence). The CDR3 loop reads CATRPPRVNTQYF. The DNA for the CDR3 is TGTGCCACCAGACCCCCCCGAGTAAATACGCAGTATTTT.

The genes are TRBV27 and TRBJ2-1; a possible D gene is TRBD2 (5 bases). Deletions cut 4 bases from V and 7 bases from J, with 17 bases between. This CDR3 is 15 amino acids long. CDR1 MNHEY and CDR2 SMNVEV come from the germline V gene (reference sequence). Written as DNA, the CDR3 is TGTGCCAGCAGTTCGCCCTCCGCGGGTCGAAATGAGCAGTTCTTC. It codes for CASSSPSAGRNEQFF.

The chain employs TRBV4-1 and TRBJ2-1; 12 positions match TRBD2. Germline-derived CDR1 and CDR2 are MGHRA and YSYEKL. With V trimmed by 3 bases and J by 9 bases, 6 bases remained unmatched. This CDR3 is 15 amino acids long. CDR3 sequence (DNA): TGCGCCAGCAGCCAGACTAGCGGGAGAAGTCCTGAGCAGTTCTTC. This translates into CASSQTSGRSPEQFF.

In this sample, this clone turned up once. The V and J genes are TRBV6-5 and TRBJ2-2, with 7 bases identical to TRBD2. Germline-derived CDR1 and CDR2 are MNHEY and SVGAGI. Unmatched junction bases numbered 1, after V lost 4 bases and J lost 2 bases. CDR3 length: 14 amino acids. The CDR3 loop reads CASSWGLNTGELFF. Written as DNA, the CDR3 is TGTGCCAGCAGTTGGGGACTAAACACCGGGGAGCTGTTTTTT.

The J gene is TRBJ2-5, the V gene TRBV5-8; 15 bases match TRBD2. The DNA end favors TRBJ2-7, so the J call may be wrong. Germline V gene sequence: CDR1 SGHTS, CDR2 YDEGEE. The CDR3 covers 15 residues. The DNA of the CDR3 is TGTGCCAGCAGCTTTGGGACTAGCGGGGGGTACGAGCAGTACTTC. It codes for CASSFGTSGGYEQYF.

This sequence joins TRBV27 and TRBJ2-3, with 9 positions matching TRBD1. Per the germline V gene, CDR1 is MNHEY and CDR2 is SMNVEV (reference sequence). The CDR3 covers 15 residues. The V gene end was trimmed by 4 bases and the J gene end by 3 bases; junction bases not matched to a gene: 5. The CDR3: CASSSLQGATDTQYF. The CDR3 DNA reads TGTGCCAGCAGTTCACTACAGGGGGCAACAGATACGCAGTATTTT.

This chain links TRBV19 with TRBJ2-3; TRBD2 aligns across 8 bases. J gave up 4 bases and V 7 bases, and 7 bases lay outside the gene matches. CDR3 length: 14 amino acids. The germline CDR1 and CDR2 sequences are LNHDA and SQIVND (reference sequence). CDR3 nucleotide sequence: TGTGCCAGTACGGCGGGGGGATTAGCAGATACGCAGTATTTT. Protein sequence: CASTAGGLADTQYF.

The chain couples TRBV2 to TRBJ1-2, with TRBD1 matching over 8 bases. The ends lost 7 bases at V and 8 bases at J; junction bases unmatched: 6. The germline V gene encodes CDR1 SNHLY and CDR2 FYNNEI. The CDR3 sequence is 12 residues long. The CDR3 sequence is CASKGQGEGYTF. CDR3 nucleotide sequence: TGTGCCAGCAAAGGACAGGGTGAAGGCTACACCTTC. Drawing the rest from reference TRBV2 and TRBJ1-2, the complete variable domain is EPEVTQTPSHQVTQMGQEVILRCVPISNHLYFYWYRQILGQKVEFLVSFYNNEISEKSEIFDDQFSVERPDGSNFTLKIRSTKLEDSAMYFCASKGQGEGYTFGSGTRLTVV.

The chain recombines TRBV5-6 with TRBJ2-2; a weak D match, TRBD1 (6 bases). CDR1 and CDR2 from the germline V gene are SGHDT and YYEEEE. Between the trimmed V and J ends, which lost 6 bases and 3 bases, there was a span of 18 bases. The CDR3 is 16 amino acids. CDR3 sequence (DNA): TGTGCCAGCACCGGACCAGGGGAGTGGGACACCGGGGAGCTGTTTTTT. Translating it yields CASTGPGEWDTGELFF.

The chain recombines TRBV28 with TRBJ1-2; D may be TRBD1 (5 bases). The length of the CDR3 is 16 residues. Germline V gene sequence: CDR1 MDHEN, CDR2 SYDVKM. V lost 3 bases and J lost 5, with 19 bases in between. The CDR3 sequence is CASSFLDSATPYGYTF. DNA of the CDR3: TGTGCCAGCAGTTTCCTAGACAGCGCGACGCCTTATGGCTACACCTTC.

The V gene is TRBV12-5, the J gene TRBJ1-1, with D perhaps TRBD1 (5 bases). The germline gives CDR1 LGHNT, CDR2 FRNRAP. This CDR3 contains 14 residues. V was pared by 6 bases and J by 0 bases, with 11 bases between. The CDR3 region has the DNA TGTGCTAGTGGCAGACAGATTCTGAACACTGAAGCTTTCTTT. This sequence encodes CASGRQILNTEAFF.

The chain links TRBV19 to TRBJ2-7; possible D gene TRBD2, 5 bases. Germline V gene lookup returns CDR1 LNHDA and CDR2 SQIVND (reference sequence). The CDR3 has 13 amino acids. Between the trimmed V and J ends, which lost 5 bases and 4 bases, there was a span of 12 bases. CDR3 DNA sequence: TGTGCCAGTAGTCCCGGGAAAGAGTACGAGCAGTACTTC. It encodes CASSPGKEYEQYF. Full variable domain (rest looked up from reference TRBV19 and TRBJ2-7): DGGITQSPKYLFRKEGQNVTLSCEQNLNHDAMYWYRQDPGQGLRLIYYSQIVNDFQKGDIAEGYSVSREKKESFPLTVTSAQKNPTAFYLCASSPGKEYEQYFGPGTRLTVT.